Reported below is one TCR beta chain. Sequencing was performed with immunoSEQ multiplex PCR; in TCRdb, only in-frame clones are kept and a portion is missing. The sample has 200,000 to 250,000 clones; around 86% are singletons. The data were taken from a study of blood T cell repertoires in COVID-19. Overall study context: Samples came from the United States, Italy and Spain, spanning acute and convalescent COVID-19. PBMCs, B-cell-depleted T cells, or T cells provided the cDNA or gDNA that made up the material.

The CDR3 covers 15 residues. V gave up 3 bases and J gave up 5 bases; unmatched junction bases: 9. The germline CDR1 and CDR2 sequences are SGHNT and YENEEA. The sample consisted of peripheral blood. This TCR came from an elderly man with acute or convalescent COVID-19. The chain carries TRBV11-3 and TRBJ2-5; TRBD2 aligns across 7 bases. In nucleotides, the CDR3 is TGTGCCAGCAGCTTGAGGGACTACGGGGGGGAGACCCAGTACTTC. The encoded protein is CASSLRDYGGETQYF.